A selection of T cell receptor beta chains follows, all from one sample in a study of blood T cell repertoires in COVID-19. Assay used: immunoSEQ multiplex PCR; TCRdb lists only in-frame clones, some missing. This table has 130,000 to 150,000 clones, more than 80% appearing once. Sequencing was done on a sample of peripheral blood. Receptor source: a man aged 18 to 29 with COVID-19, enrolled during active disease. Both conserved end residues are part of each CDR3. Each record gives: V gene, D gene, J gene, clone size, CDR3 protein, CDR3 DNA. D genes are given only for firm matches. Where a row states a size, it is once, few, many or the class of an expanded clone; other rows omit it.

TRBV5-8	.	TRBJ1-6	.	CASSLGTDYNSPLHF	TGTGCCAGCAGCTTGGGGACAGATTATAATTCACCCCTCCACTTT
TRBV20-1	TRBD1	TRBJ2-1	.	CSAVAGTGKFF	TGCAGTGCAGTCGCCGGGACAGGGAAGTTCTTC
TRBV4-1	TRBD1	TRBJ2-1	.	CASSRRDREYNEQFF	TGCGCCAGCAGCCGCCGGGACAGGGAATACAATGAGCAGTTCTTC
TRBV28	.	TRBJ2-7	once	CASSWGVFYEQYF	TGTGCCAGCAGTTGGGGGGTGTTCTACGAGCAGTACTTC
TRBV19	.	TRBJ2-2	.	CASSIGSQTGELFF	TGTGCCAGTAGTATCGGGAGCCAAACCGGGGAGCTGTTTTTT
TRBV28	TRBD2	TRBJ2-1	.	CASRPGTSDYNEQFF	TGTGCCAGCAGGCCCGGGACTAGCGACTACAATGAGCAGTTCTTC
TRBV11-2	.	TRBJ2-1	.	CASSLDHGEQFF	TGTGCCAGCAGCTTAGATCACGGTGAGCAGTTCTTC
TRBV28	.	TRBJ2-1	.	CASSLPGLRDSYNEQFF	TGTGCCAGCAGTTTACCGGGACTGAGGGATTCGTACAATGAGCAGTTCTTC
TRBV4-2	.	TRBJ1-5	.	CASSQDTWQGQPQHF	TGTGCCAGCAGCCAAGATACTTGGCAGGGTCAGCCCCAGCATTTT
TRBV28	TRBD1	TRBJ2-7	.	CASSFFSGTGTDEQYF	TGTGCCAGCAGTTTTTTTTCCGGGACAGGGACCGACGAGCAGTACTTC
TRBV3-1/TRBV3-2	TRBD1	TRBJ2-5	once	CASSRWDRKETQYF	TGTGCCAGCAGCCGTTGGGACAGAAAAGAGACCCAGTACTTC
TRBV4-3	.	TRBJ2-7	.	CASSQGSGRPYEQYF	TGCGCCAGCAGCCAAGGAAGCGGCAGACCCTACGAGCAGTACTTC
TRBV24-1	.	TRBJ2-5	.	CATSDSKGGPASLETQYF	TGTGCCACCAGTGATTCTAAGGGCGGGCCGGCTAGTCTGGAGACCCAGTACTTC
TRBV7-3	.	TRBJ2-3	.	CASSLKGSGDTQYF	TGTGCCAGCAGCTTAAAAGGAAGCGGAGATACGCAGTATTTT
TRBV7-2	.	TRBJ2-5	.	CASSLLETQYF	TGTGCCAGCAGCTTACTGGAGACCCAGTACTTC
TRBV7-9	TRBD1	TRBJ2-5	.	CASSFYPQDRASGETQYF	TGTGCCAGCAGCTTCTACCCCCAGGACAGGGCGTCGGGGGAGACCCAGTACTTC
TRBV2	.	TRBJ1-3	once	CASSVIVQASGNTIYF	TGTGCCAGCAGTGTAATCGTCCAGGCCTCTGGAAACACCATATATTTT
TRBV3-1/TRBV3-2	TRBD2	TRBJ2-2	.	CASSEKTSGNSGELFF	TGTGCCAGCAGCGAAAAGACTAGCGGGAACTCCGGGGAGCTGTTTTTT
TRBV12-3/TRBV12-4	.	TRBJ2-7	.	CASRAERRFQQYF	TGTGCCAGCAGGGCGGAAAGACGGTTTCAGCAGTACTTC
TRBV11-3	.	TRBJ2-5	.	CASSPPGVETQYF	TGTGCCAGCAGCCCCCCAGGGGTAGAGACCCAGTACTTC
TRBV10-2	TRBD1	TRBJ1-2	.	CASSEAGFRTGGNYGYTF	TGCGCCAGCAGTGAAGCAGGTTTCAGGACAGGGGGTAACTATGGCTACACCTTC
TRBV19	.	TRBJ1-5	few	CASSIAGQPQHF	TGTGCCAGTAGTATTGCCGGTCAGCCCCAGCATTTT
TRBV28	.	TRBJ2-7	.	CASSLSGFYEQYF	TGTGCCAGCAGTTTATCAGGGTTCTACGAGCAGTACTTC